Presented here are 4 T cell receptor beta chains from one specimen sequenced in a study of T cell changes during pregnancy in multiple sclerosis. TCRdb's table, derived via immunoSEQ multiplex PCR, lists solely in-frame clones and lacks some. The table lists under 45,000 clones, approximately 94% of them singletons, with roughly 0.67% in the top ten. The specimen was CD4+ T cells from peripheral blood mononuclear cells, collected in the third trimester of pregnancy. The receptor set was obtained from a female donor with multiple sclerosis, enrolled in a pregnancy study.

J is TRBJ2-3 and V is TRBV7-8, with TRBD2 identical over 7 bases. Germline V gene lookup returns CDR1 SGHVS and CDR2 FQNEAQ. CDR3 length: 14 amino acids. V lost 2 bases and J lost 7; bases outside the gene matches: 6. The CDR3 DNA sequence: TGTGCCAGCAGCTTAACGGGGGGTGTAAATACGCAGTATTTT. Protein product: CASSLTGGVNTQYF. Using reference TRBV7-8 and TRBJ2-3 for the parts outside the CDR3, the full variable domain is GAGVSQSPRYKVAKRGQDVALRCDPISGHVSLFWYQQALGQGPEFLTYFQNEAQLDKSGLPSDRFFAERPEGSVSTLKIQRTQQEDSAVYLCASSLTGGVNTQYFGPGTRLTVL.

A single count supports this clone. This sequence joins TRBV28 and TRBJ1-1, with no clear D. In germline, CDR1 is MDHEN, CDR2 SYDVKM. CDR3 length: 12 amino acids. The V end lost 2 bases, the J end lost 3 bases, and 4 bases lay between the germline ends. This CDR3 reads CASSLQDTEAFF. The CDR3 DNA sequence: TGTGCCAGCAGTTTACAGGACACTGAAGCTTTCTTT.

The gene calls are TRBV5-4 and TRBJ2-5; TRBD1 matches 8 bases. CDR1 and CDR2 from the germline V gene are SGHNT and YYREEE (reference sequence). This CDR3 has 16 amino acids. J gave up 4 bases and V 0 bases, and 8 bases lay outside the gene matches. CDR3 in DNA: TGTGCCAGCAGCTTGGCCCCACAGGGGGTTGGAGAGACCCAGTACTTC. It yields the protein CASSLAPQGVGETQYF.

The V call is TRBV7-9, the J call TRBJ2-1; possibly TRBD2 for D (6 bases). The CDR3 is 15 residues long. Deletions cut 1 base from V and 4 bases from J, with 11 bases between. Germline CDR1 SEHNR, CDR2 FQNEAQ (reference sequence). The CDR3: CASSLGGVLYNEQFF. Here the CDR3 DNA reads TGTGCCAGCAGCTTAGGCGGGGTGCTTTACAATGAGCAGTTCTTC. The variable domain in full, completed from reference TRBV7-9 and TRBJ2-1, reads DTGVSQNPRHKITKRGQNVTFRCDPISEHNRLYWYRQTLGQGPEFLTYFQNEAQLEKSRLLSDRFSAERPKGSFSTLEIQRTEQGDSAMYLCASSLGGVLYNEQFFGPGTRLTVL.